Below are 20 T cell receptor beta chains sequenced from a single sample in a study of blood T cell repertoires in COVID-19. Generated by immunoSEQ multiplex PCR, the TCRdb table keeps only in-frame clones and is missing some. The data contain more than 95,000 clones, about 81% of them singletons. Sequencing was carried out using peripheral blood. The source of these receptors is a man of 80 years or more with acute or convalescent COVID-19.

Here the CDR3 DNA reads TGTGCCACTGGACAGGGAAGCCCTGGCGAGCAGTACTTC. This sequence encodes CATGQGSPGEQYF. The chain couples TRBV10-3 to TRBJ2-7; TRBD1 matches 8 bases. The junction had 11 bases not matched to a gene; V was cut back by 10 bases and J by 6 bases. The CDR3 is 13 amino acids. The germline V gene has CDR1 ENHRY and CDR2 SYGVKD.

The genes are TRBV28 and TRBJ1-1; 10 bases map to TRBD1. This CDR3 is built from 14 residues. CDR1 is MDHEN and CDR2 is SYDVKM in the germline V gene. J lost 8 bases, V lost 7 bases, and 10 bases had no gene match. The CDR3 DNA reads TGTGCCAGCACGCTAGACAGGGGGCGAAGGGAAGCTTTCTTT. It translates to CASTLDRGRREAFF.

This clone was counted between two and nine times. The chain is built from TRBV10-3 and TRBJ2-5; D might be TRBD1 (5 bases). The CDR3 sequence is 15 residues long. In germline, CDR1 is ENHRY, CDR2 SYGVKD. V was clipped by 3 bases and J by 5 bases, with 16 bases between them. This CDR3 is CAISEGPGRLETQYF. Written as DNA, the CDR3 is TGTGCCATCAGTGAAGGGCCAGGGCGTTTGGAGACCCAGTACTTC.

The chain employs TRBV28 and TRBJ1-5; weak D call: TRBD1 (5 bases). The CDR3 contains 15 residues. The germline V gene has CDR1 MDHEN and CDR2 SYDVKM. V was pared by 8 bases and J by 1 base, with 15 bases between. The CDR3 reads CASEGGQGSNQPQHF. In DNA, the CDR3 is TGTGCCAGCGAGGGAGGGCAGGGAAGCAATCAGCCCCAGCATTTT. Supplemented by reference TRBV28 and TRBJ1-5, the full variable domain reads DVKVTQSSRYLVKRTGEKVFLECVQDMDHENMFWYRQDPGLGLRLIYFSYDVKMKEKGDIPEGYSVSREKKERFSLILESASTNQTSMYLCASEGGQGSNQPQHFGDGTRLSIL.

The gene calls are TRBV7-2 and TRBJ2-1; 10 nucleotides agree with TRBD1. This CDR3 is built from 14 residues. The V gene end was trimmed by 4 bases and the J gene end by 6 bases; junction bases not matched to a gene: 3. The germline CDR1 and CDR2 sequences are SGHTA and FQGNSA. The CDR3 DNA reads as TGTGCCAGCAGCTCCCGGACAGGGGGCAATGAGCAGTTCTTC. Its translation: CASSSRTGGNEQFF. The full variable domain, in which reference TRBV7-2 and TRBJ2-1 provide the parts outside the CDR3, is GAGVSQSPSNKVTEKGKDVELRCDPISGHTALYWYRQSLGQGLEFLIYFQGNSAPDKSGLPSDRFSAERTGGSVSTLTIQRTQQEDSAVYLCASSSRTGGNEQFFGPGTRLTVL.

This chain links TRBV9 with TRBJ2-2; possibly TRBD2 for D (6 bases). The V end lost 0 bases, the J end lost 4 bases, and 16 bases lay between the germline ends. The CDR3 consists of 17 residues. The germline CDR1 and CDR2 sequences are SGDLS and YYNGEE. CDR3 residues: CASSVAGGASSTGELFF. The CDR3 DNA sequence: TGTGCCAGCAGCGTAGCTGGAGGGGCTTCGAGCACCGGGGAGCTGTTTTTT.

The gene calls are TRBV5-4 and TRBJ1-1, with TRBD1 matching 7 bases. V dropped 4 bases and J dropped 1; count of bases not matched to a gene: 7. The CDR3 is 15 residues long. Germline-derived CDR1 and CDR2 are SGHNT and YYREEE (reference sequence). As DNA, the CDR3 is TGTGCCAGCAGCCAGAGGGGGCTCCGGAACACTGAAGCTTTCTTT. Protein sequence: CASSQRGLRNTEAFF.

This clone has a single count. This chain links TRBV5-1 with TRBJ2-3; 10 nucleotides match TRBD2. The CDR3 has 15 residues. The J segment lost 1 base and the V segment lost 3 bases, leaving 2 bases of the junction unmatched. Per the germline V gene, CDR1 is SGHRS and CDR2 is YFSETQ. In DNA, the CDR3 is TGCGCCAGCAGCTCTAGCGGGAGCGGCACAGATACGCAGTATTTT. Translated, it gives CASSSSGSGTDTQYF.

V is TRBV19 and J is TRBJ1-5; the match to TRBD1 covers 7 bases. The junction had 2 bases not matched to a gene; V was cut back by 2 bases and J by 4 bases. Germline V gives CDR1 LNHDA, CDR2 SQIVND (reference sequence). This CDR3 is built from 14 residues. CDR3 residues: CASSIKGQNQPQHF. In nucleotides, the CDR3 is TGTGCCAGTAGTATAAAGGGACAGAATCAGCCCCAGCATTTT.

This chain connects TRBV19 to TRBJ1-4, with 8 bases fitting TRBD1. Germline CDR1 LNHDA, CDR2 SQIVND (reference sequence). The CDR3 is 14 amino acids. J lost 7 bases, V lost 7 bases, and 8 bases had no gene match. DNA of the CDR3: TGTGCCAGTACCAACAGGGGGAGAGGTGAAAAACTGTTTTTT. This gives the protein CASTNRGRGEKLFF.

The chain employs TRBV7-2 and TRBJ2-5, with TRBD1 matching 9 bases. The CDR3 runs to 17 residues. Germline loops: CDR1 SGHTA, CDR2 FQGNSA. The junction had 13 bases not matched to a gene; V was cut back by 4 bases and J by 4 bases. In nucleotides, the CDR3 is TGTGCCAGCAGCTCCAGAGGTCGGACAGGGGAATCAGAGACCCAGTACTTC. Its translation: CASSSRGRTGESETQYF.

This chain joins TRBV20-1 and TRBJ2-7, with D possibly matching TRBD2 (5 bases). The V end was cut by 1 base, the J end by 6 bases, with 7 bases between. CDR1 DFQATT and CDR2 SNEGSKA come from the germline V gene (reference sequence). The CDR3 length is 11 residues. CDR3 DNA sequence: TGCAGTGCTAGAGGAGAGGGCGAGCAGTACTTC. Its translation: CSARGEGEQYF.

The chain recombines TRBV18 with TRBJ1-1, with D possibly being TRBD1 (6 bases). CDR1 and CDR2 from the germline V gene are KGHSH and LQKENI. V lost 3 bases and J 4 bases, leaving 12 bases between the germline ends. This CDR3 has 14 residues. CDR3 amino acids: CASSPGGRVTEAFF. In nucleotides, the CDR3 is TGTGCCAGCTCACCGGGGGGGCGGGTCACTGAAGCTTTCTTT.

The chain is built from TRBV30 and TRBJ2-5; D possibly corresponds to TRBD1 (5 bases). The CDR3 runs 13 residues. Germline V gives CDR1 GTSNPN, CDR2 SVGIG (reference sequence). V shed 3 bases and J shed 2 bases, with 10 bases lying between them. The CDR3 DNA reads as TGTGCCTGGAGCTTGGACACTCAAGAGACCCAGTACTTC. It translates to CAWSLDTQETQYF.

This clone was seen only once. V gene TRBV24-1 combines with J gene TRBJ2-1, with 7 bases matching TRBD2. CDR1 is KGHDR, CDR2 SFDVKD, per germline. The CDR3 runs to 16 residues. V lost 4 bases, J lost 6 bases, and 11 bases stayed unmatched. The chain's CDR3 is CATSDSGRGPVNEQFF. The DNA of the CDR3 is TGTGCCACCAGTGACTCAGGGAGGGGTCCGGTCAATGAGCAGTTCTTC.

The rearrangement links TRBV7-2 to TRBJ1-4; 9 bases fit TRBD1. This CDR3 is 14 amino acids long. Germline loops: CDR1 SGHTA, CDR2 FQGNSA. V lost 5 bases, J lost 5 bases, and 3 bases stayed unmatched. The CDR3 nucleotides are TGTGCCAGCAGCCCCGACAGGGGGAATGAAAAACTGTTTTTT. Translation gives CASSPDRGNEKLFF. The whole variable domain, remainder taken from reference TRBV7-2 and TRBJ1-4, is GAGVSQSPSNKVTEKGKDVELRCDPISGHTALYWYRQSLGQGLEFLIYFQGNSAPDKSGLPSDRFSAERTGGSVSTLTIQRTQQEDSAVYLCASSPDRGNEKLFFGSGTQLSVL.

The chain carries TRBV7-9 and TRBJ2-1, with 15 bases matching TRBD2. The V gene end was trimmed by 5 bases and the J gene end by 7 bases; junction bases not matched to a gene: 12. Germline CDR1 and CDR2: SEHNR and FQNEAQ (reference sequence). This CDR3 has 18 residues. CDR3 nucleotides: TGTGCCAGCAGCCACGGACTAGCGGGGGGGCTGGGAGTAAATGAGCAGTTCTTC. Translating it yields CASSHGLAGGLGVNEQFF.

The chain uses TRBV27 and TRBJ2-5; 16 bases fit TRBD2. The J segment lost 1 base and the V segment lost 6 bases, leaving 8 bases of the junction unmatched. The CDR3 covers 18 residues. Germline V gene lookup returns CDR1 MNHEY and CDR2 SMNVEV (reference sequence). The CDR3, as DNA: TGTGCCAGCAGGTCCGGGACTAGCGGGAGGGACTCCCAAGAGACCCAGTACTTC. It codes for CASRSGTSGRDSQETQYF.

V is TRBV10-3 and J is TRBJ2-3, with 11 bases identical to TRBD2. The V gene's germline CDR1 is ENHRY and CDR2 SYGVKD. The CDR3 is made up of 17 amino acids. The V and J ends lost 0 bases and 3 bases, in that order; junction bases with no gene match: 5. The CDR3 DNA reads TGTGCCATCAGTGAGTCGAGTAGCGGGAGGGTGACAGATACGCAGTATTTT. It is translated as CAISESSSGRVTDTQYF.

The V call is TRBV9, the J call TRBJ2-1; 10 bases fit TRBD2. This CDR3 is built from 16 residues. V lost 6 bases and J lost 6; bases outside the gene matches: 12. CDR1 SGDLS and CDR2 YYNGEE come from the germline V gene. CDR3 residues: CASTEGASGRFNEQFF. CDR3 nucleotide sequence: TGTGCCAGCACGGAAGGGGCTAGCGGGAGATTCAATGAGCAGTTCTTC.